This TCR beta chain was observed in a study of Graves' ophthalmopathy and Graves' hyperthyroidism listed by TCRdb under 2018. About the full investigation: Peripheral blood was collected at initial diagnosis, before any treatment. In total, around 130 blood samples were TCR-sequenced: 40 to 45 ophthalmopathy, roughly 80 hyperthyroidism and approximately 17 hyperthyroidism-to-ophthalmopathy patients. An independent validation cohort comprised roughly 20 hyperthyroidism patients and 15 to 17 patients who later progressed from hyperthyroidism to ophthalmopathy. T-cell repertoires of thyroid tissue and blood were compared in six or seven hyperthyroidism patients. To explore V-J signatures that separate ophthalmopathy from hyperthyroidism, a discovery set of about a hundred patients was enrolled, consisting of approximately 45 with ophthalmopathy and around 57 with stable hyperthyroidism. After sampling, hyperthyroidism patients received methimazole starting at 30 mg daily, and ophthalmopathy patients received high-dose intravenous methylprednisolone. To tell Graves' ophthalmopathy apart from Graves' hyperthyroidism, and to predict which patients would progress to ophthalmopathy, the study relied on TCR beta repertoire signatures.

Ophthalmopathy patients were characterized by moderately to severely active disease, a Clinical Activity Score of at least 3, a NOSPECS grade of at least 4, and a disease duration under 3 months. Patients were excluded if they had other autoimmune diseases, uncontrolled infections, pregnancy or lactation. Diagnosis relied on clinical symptoms, serum thyroxine, TRAb, thyroid ultrasound and orbital computed tomography. PBMCs were isolated from about 9 ml of fresh peripheral blood by Ficoll-Paque density gradient centrifugation. Total RNA was extracted with Trizol reagent and quality-checked on an Agilent 2100 Bioanalyzer. For repertoire sequencing, TCR beta CDR3 regions were amplified from RNA transcripts. The first round was an RT-PCR using HTBI primers with the Qiagen OneStep RT-PCR kit, and this first round was followed by a second-round multiplex PCR, then size selection and purification. Libraries were sequenced paired-end with 100 bp reads on an Illumina HiSeq2000. Turning to the authors' computational methods: SOAPnuke was used to process the reads, removing any read that contained adapters or uncalled bases, had a mean Phred below 15, or lacked an exact match to the constant primer or identifier. High-quality paired reads were merged with COPE v1.2.5. Unique nucleotide sequences were defined as clonotypes and aligned to IMGT TRB V, D and J references using MiTCR v1.1. The analysis was limited to V-J combinations with a frequency above 0.0001, which together covered roughly 99% of repertoires. A TCR clonal expansion and chaos score per V-J combination was defined as the ratio of F50 clonal expansion to chaos observed in the TCRdist matrix. Welch's t-statistics and random forest were used to narrow the features down to roughly twelve V-J combinations, which were then fed into a naive Bayes classifier. The Morisita-Horn index was used to measure how similar the thyroid and blood repertoires were. TCRdb passed the public sequencing reads through fastp at Q25 and MiXCR, retaining productive beta sequences. A single entry per CDR3 protein holds the most common genes and DNA from its merged rows. These V and J calls rely on TCRdb rather than the paper's analysis. Counted in this sample were 260,000 or so distinct CDR3 sequences; about 46% of them appeared once. 40% to 55% of the sample rests with the top ten.

The junction shows trimming of 4 bases on V and 3 bases on J, and the gene matches do not reach 4 bases of it. Taken from the germline V gene, the CDR1 and CDR2 loops are SGHAT and FQNNGV. Including cysteine and phenylalanine, the CDR3 has 15 amino acids. Left in the record is the CDR3 DNA by itself, 45 bases read in frame from the first base. Worth noting for this clonotype: Its specific antigen is unknown. Within one base of it there is no much larger clone, and no base qualities were kept.

Here is what the overall study found, with its caveats: The 13-signature model separated ophthalmopathy from stable hyperthyroidism with roughly 88% sensitivity and 81% to 82% specificity in cross-validation, and 80%/75% in the test set. In validation, the model predicted ophthalmopathy progression with about 70% sensitivity and roughly 72% specificity; 12 predicted patients were CT-confirmed with GO in a median of approximately six months. Most of the expanded thyroid clonotypes with a frequency above 0.001 were also detected in blood, and it was suggested that the thyroid immune response may be reflected by blood repertoires. Sample size was not predetermined statistically, and investigators were not blinded to group allocation.

The sample taken for sequencing was peripheral blood. The source of this sequence is an adult man with Graves' ophthalmopathy. The chain was built from TRBV11-2 and TRBJ2-7, with 12 central nucleotides matching TRBD2. The CDR3 in this case is CASSSGLAGIYEQYF. The nucleotide sequence reads as follows: TGTGCCAGCAGCTCTGGACTAGCGGGAATCTACGAGCAGTACTTC.